A selection of T cell receptor beta chains follows, all from one sample in a study of blood T cell repertoires in COVID-19. Libraries were prepared by immunoSEQ multiplex PCR; TCRdb keeps only in-frame clonotypes and omits some of them. The sample carries 75,000 to 90,000 clones, approximately 80% recorded once. The source material was peripheral blood. Receptor source: a woman aged 70-85 years with acute or convalescent COVID-19. Both conserved end residues are part of each CDR3. A D gene is named only where the DNA matches it firmly. Size is omitted from some rows. Given values are once, few, many or a class for expanded clones.

d_call j_call v_call clone_size cdr3_aa cdr3_nt
- TRBJ1-3 TRBV7-9 - CASSLVAGDSGNTIYF TGTGCCAGCAGCTTAGTGGCGGGAGACTCTGGAAACACCATATATTTT
TRBD1 TRBJ2-7 TRBV7-8 - CASSPLTGGIRSEQYF TGTGCCAGCAGCCCACTGACAGGGGGGATACGTAGCGAGCAGTACTTC
- TRBJ1-6 TRBV6-4 few CASSPGTEHNSPLHF TGTGCCAGCAGCCCCGGTACCGAGCACAATTCACCCCTCCACTTT
- TRBJ2-5 TRBV6-5 - CASSSVVQETQYF TGTGCCAGCAGCTCCGTAGTCCAAGAGACCCAGTACTTC
TRBD1 TRBJ1-1 TRBV19 once CASSSWTGRNTEAFF TGTGCCAGTAGTTCTTGGACAGGGAGGAACACTGAAGCTTTCTTT
TRBD1 TRBJ2-7 TRBV14 - CASSLLGTGRVEQYF TGTGCCAGCAGCCTCCTGGGGACAGGGAGGGTCGAGCAGTACTTC
TRBD2 TRBJ2-5 TRBV9 - CASSVSGGVGQETQYF TGTGCCAGCAGCGTTAGCGGGGGGGTCGGACAAGAGACCCAGTACTTC
- TRBJ1-2 TRBV11-3 - CASSLGQIYGYTF TGTGCCAGCAGCTTGGGCCAGATTTATGGCTACACCTTC
TRBD2 TRBJ2-1 TRBV2 once CASSEYDAGVYNEQFF TGTGCCAGCAGTGAATACGACGCGGGGGTCTACAATGAGCAGTTCTTC
TRBD1 TRBJ2-7 TRBV6-5 once CASSYSTGVSYEQYF TGTGCCAGCAGTTACTCAACAGGGGTCTCCTACGAGCAGTACTTC
- TRBJ2-7 TRBV2 - CASSEVRPSYEQYF TGTGCCAGCAGTGAAGTCAGGCCATCCTACGAGCAGTACTTC
TRBD2 TRBJ2-5 TRBV7-9 - CASSGILTSAQETQYF TGTGCCAGCAGCGGCATACTGACTAGCGCCCAAGAGACCCAGTACTTC
- TRBJ1-2 TRBV7-9 few CASSAERGPSRF TGTGCCAGCAGCGCGGAGCGGGGCCCTTCACGGTTC